The 14 T cell receptor beta chains below come from one sample, sequenced in a study of identifying expanded T cells in peripheral blood. Only in-frame clones appear in the TCRdb table, and some are missing; sequencing was by immunoSEQ multiplex PCR. Among approximately 83,000 clones listed, about 88% were seen once. The sequenced sample was blood. These receptors were obtained from a person aged 18 to 75 in good health.

This clone appeared a few times. A read error may produce the germline difference seen at one junction end. The chain is built from TRBV14 and TRBJ1-2, with D possibly being TRBD1 (5 bases). Germline V gives CDR1 SGHDN, CDR2 FVKESK. CDR3 size: 12 residues. As DNA, the CDR3 is TGTGCCAGCAGCCCAGGGAACTACGGCTACACCTTC. Its protein is CASSPGNYGYTF.

The CDR3 spells CASSQGQGSDTQYF. Here the CDR3 DNA reads TGCGCCAGCAGCCAAGGTCAGGGATCGGATACGCAGTATTTT. V usage is TRBV4-3 and J usage is TRBJ2-3; possibly TRBD1 for D (5 bases). CDR1 and CDR2 from the germline V gene are LGHNA and YSLEER. The CDR3 runs 14 residues. The germline V and J ends were trimmed by 1 base and 6 bases, with 11 bases remaining between them.

V usage is TRBV11-3 and J usage is TRBJ2-2, with a weak D call TRBD1 (6 bases). The CDR3 runs to 14 residues. Germline V lookup: CDR1 SGHNT, CDR2 YENEEA. The V gene lost 5 bases and the J gene lost 8 bases, with 15 bases spanning the gap. The CDR3 coding sequence is TGTGCCAGCAGCCCGAACTGGGGGCGGGGGGAGCTGTTTTTT. This translates into CASSPNWGRGELFF.

The gene calls are TRBV6-1 and TRBJ2-6; D tentatively reads TRBD1 or TRBD2 (5 bases each). Trimming stripped 4 bases from V and 4 bases from J, with 11 bases between. The CDR3 runs to 15 residues. Germline V lookup: CDR1 MNHNS, CDR2 SASEGT. The DNA of the CDR3 is TGTGCCAGCAGTGCCGCCGGGGCCGGGGCCAACGTCCTGACTTTC. This encodes CASSAAGAGANVLTF.

The rearrangement uses TRBV27 and TRBJ2-5, with TRBD2 identical over 12 bases. Germline assignment: CDR1 MNHEY and CDR2 SMNVEV (reference sequence). V lost 4 bases to trimming and J lost 7 bases; unmatched junction nucleotides: 4. The CDR3 covers 14 residues. As DNA, the CDR3 is TGTGCCAGCAGTTCGGGACTAGCGGGCGCGACCCAGTACTTC. It encodes CASSSGLAGATQYF.

The chain combines TRBV5-8 with TRBJ2-3; 7 nucleotides match TRBD1. The trim removed 1 base at V and 4 bases at J, leaving 6 bases unmatched. This CDR3 has 15 amino acids. Per the germline V gene, CDR1 is SGHTS and CDR2 is YDEGEE. DNA of the CDR3: TGTGCCAGCAGCTTGCCAACAGGGGCTTCAGATACGCAGTATTTT. It codes for CASSLPTGASDTQYF.

The rearrangement uses TRBV19 and TRBJ1-2; perhaps TRBD1 as D (5 bases). This CDR3 spans 14 amino acids. V gave up 5 bases and J gave up 5 bases, with 15 bases separating them. Germline lookup yields CDR1 LNHDA and CDR2 SQIVND (reference sequence). Here the CDR3 DNA reads TGTGCCAGTAGTTCAGGACGGAGGGGATATGGCTACACCTTC. Protein sequence: CASSSGRRGYGYTF.

The CDR3 DNA follows: TGTGCCGGTAGCGGGGGCACAGATACGCAGTATTTT. Protein product: CAGSGGTDTQYF. The chain uses TRBV6-6 and TRBJ2-3; 8 positions agree with TRBD2. In germline, CDR1 is MNHNY, CDR2 SVGAGI (reference sequence). Trimming took 11 bases from V and 1 from J; bases not matched to a gene: 2. This CDR3 has 12 residues.

The chain is built from TRBV7-8 and TRBJ2-4, with D perhaps TRBD2 (6 bases). Germline assignment: CDR1 SGHVS and CDR2 FQNEAQ. The CDR3 totals 17 residues. Trimming took 2 bases from V and 2 from J, leaving 16 bases between them. CDR3: CASSLLMSAGTKNIQYF. CDR3 in DNA: TGTGCCAGCAGCTTATTAATGTCGGCGGGAACCAAAAACATTCAGTACTTC.

CDR3 nucleotides: TGTGCCAGCAGTGCTCAGGGGGTCTCTGGGGCCAACGTCCTGACTTTC. Its protein product is CASSAQGVSGANVLTF. The rearrangement uses TRBV6-1 and TRBJ2-6; TRBD1 agrees at 7 bases. The germline V gene has CDR1 MNHNS and CDR2 SASEGT. Unmatched junction bases numbered 3, after V lost 4 bases and J lost 0 bases. The CDR3 contains 16 residues.

CDR3 DNA: TGTGCCAGCAGTTTGCACCCTAACTATGGCTACACCTTC. This translates into CASSLHPNYGYTF. The chain carries TRBV27 and TRBJ1-2, with unresolved D. Germline CDR1 MNHEY, CDR2 SMNVEV (reference sequence). The CDR3 spans 13 residues. Trimming removed 3 bases at V and 0 bases at J, with 5 bases between.

The V and J genes are TRBV20-1 and TRBJ1-2, with D unresolved. The CDR3 loop spans 11 amino acids. V was shortened by 5 bases and J by 3 bases, with 7 bases between the two germline ends. The V gene's germline CDR1 is DFQATT and CDR2 SNEGSKA (reference sequence). CDR3 DNA: TGCAGTGCTGGCGACTACTATGGCTACACCTTC. The encoded protein is CSAGDYYGYTF.

V and J are TRBV19 and TRBJ1-2; a weak D match, TRBD1 (5 bases). CDR3 length: 15 residues. Trimming took 6 bases from V and 6 from J, leaving 20 bases between them. Germline V CDR1 and CDR2: LNHDA, SQIVND (reference sequence). CDR3 residues: CASSTTPGTGNGYTF. The CDR3 coding sequence is TGTGCCAGTAGCACCACTCCCGGGACTGGGAATGGCTACACCTTC.

This clone was counted a single time. The chain is built from TRBV6-6 and TRBJ2-1; D gene ambiguous. This CDR3 is built from 14 residues. Germline V lookup: CDR1 MNHNY, CDR2 SVGAGI (reference sequence). Trimming removed 7 bases from V and 6 bases from J, with 16 bases in between. DNA of the CDR3: TGTGCCAGCACCGTGCCGGGTCCCGCCAATGAGCAGTTCTTC. Translating it yields CASTVPGPANEQFF.